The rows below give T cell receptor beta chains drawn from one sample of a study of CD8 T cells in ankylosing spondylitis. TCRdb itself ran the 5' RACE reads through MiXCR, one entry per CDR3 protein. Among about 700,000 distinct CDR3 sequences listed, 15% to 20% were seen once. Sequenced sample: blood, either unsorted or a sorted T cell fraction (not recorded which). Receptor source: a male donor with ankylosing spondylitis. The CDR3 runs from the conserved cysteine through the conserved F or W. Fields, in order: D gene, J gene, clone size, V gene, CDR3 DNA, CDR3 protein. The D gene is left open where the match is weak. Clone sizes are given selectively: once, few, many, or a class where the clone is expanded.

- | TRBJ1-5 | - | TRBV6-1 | TGTGCCAGCAGTGATGGGGGCGGAAATCAGCCCCAGCATTTT | CASSDGGGNQPQHF
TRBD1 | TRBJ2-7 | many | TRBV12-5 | TGTGCTAGTGGAACCGGGGACAGCCGGTACGAGCAGTACTTC | CASGTGDSRYEQYF
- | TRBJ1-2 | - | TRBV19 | TGTGCCAGTAGTATAGAGGGAGCTTGGTATGGCTACACCTTC | CASSIEGAWYGYTF
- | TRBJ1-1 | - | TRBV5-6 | TGTGCCAGCAGCTTGGATGCCCCAGTTATGGCCCAACTGGAGAACACTGAAGCTTTCTTT | CASSLDAPVMAQLENTEAFF
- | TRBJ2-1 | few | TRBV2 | TGTGCCAGCAGTGAAGCAGGGGGTTGGTCCTACAATGAGCAGTTCTTC | CASSEAGGWSYNEQFF
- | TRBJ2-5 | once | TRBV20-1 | TGCAGTGCCGGGGGCGCGAAAGCAGAGACCCAGTACTTC | CSAGGAKAETQYF
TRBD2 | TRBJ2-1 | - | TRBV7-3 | TGTGCCAGCAGCCCAGCCGAGCGGGGTTACAATGAGCAGTTCTTC | CASSPAERGYNEQFF
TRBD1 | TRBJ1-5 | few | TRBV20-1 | TGCAGTGCTAGAGGGTTAGGGGGCGATCAGCCCCAGCATTTT | CSARGLGGDQPQHF
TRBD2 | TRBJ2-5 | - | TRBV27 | TGTGCCAGCAGCTCCCTGCCCGGGAGGCCCGGGGAGACCCAGTACTTC | CASSSLPGRPGETQYF
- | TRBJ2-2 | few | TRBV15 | TGTGCCACCAGCAGAAAAGGGAACACCGGGGAGCTGTTTTTT | CATSRKGNTGELFF
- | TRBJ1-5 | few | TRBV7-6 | TGTGCCAGCAGCTTAGTGGGCGGCCACGATAGCAATCAGCCCCAGCATTTT | CASSLVGGHDSNQPQHF
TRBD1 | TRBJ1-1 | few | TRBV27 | TGTGCCAGCAGTTCTTGGACAGGCGGCCGAACTGAAGCTTTCTTT | CASSSWTGGRTEAFF